Listed here is a single T cell receptor (beta chain). This receptor's antigen is unknown. The sample holds no much larger clone one base away, and base qualities are not on file. This entry comes from a study of glioma-infiltrating T cells after dendritic cell vaccination (dated by TCRdb to 2015 to 2016). A note on the overall study: Of the roughly 15 glioblastoma patients in the cohort, all drawn from Phase I and II dendritic cell vaccination trials, 9 were newly diagnosed and 6 had recurrent disease. Between the early 2000s and the early 2010s, the patients were given dendritic cell vaccination pulsed with autologous tumor lysate. To make the vaccine, monocyte-derived dendritic cells were cultured for about seven days with IL-4 and GM-CSF and then pulsed overnight with autologous tumor lysate. Each patient got three intradermal injections of the dendritic cell vaccine, spaced at biweekly intervals, in the arm below the axilla. In glioblastoma patients vaccinated with dendritic cells, deep sequencing of TCR beta CDR3 regions served to measure tumor-infiltrating lymphocyte content and to compare repertoires between tumor and blood. Survival after dendritic cell vaccination was correlated with TCR sequencing metrics, including TIL content and tumor-blood repertoire overlap.

There are 14 amino acids in the CDR3, from cysteine to phenylalanine inclusive. Only the CDR3 part of the read is kept: 42 bases, read in frame from the first base. The germline V gene provides CDR1 MNHEY and CDR2 SVGAGI. V is cut by 6 bases and J by 0 bases, and the space between the germline ends is 11 bases. TCRB CDR3 regions were amplified from roughly 1.8 ug genomic DNA, or all available DNA if less, using the immunoSEQ assay. The multiplex PCR employed 60 forward primers targeting TCR V beta segments and 13 reverse primers targeting J beta segments. Synthetic control templates were spiked into each sample at limiting dilution to estimate reads per starting template. Reads of 87 bp were generated by sequencing on the Illumina HiSeq System. Per the original workflow: PCR and sequencing errors were removed by a nearest neighbor algorithm that merged closely related sequences. TCR overlap was measured as the percentage of unique tumor TCR beta sequences that were also present in the peripheral blood of the same patient. TCRdb holds this immuneACCESS table with in-frame rearrangements only. Some clones are missing; in checked studies, unresolved V genes explain under half, and the rest has no known cause. The D gene and trimming were derived from the DNA, and the V and J assignments and clone size from that table. For this sample there are tens of thousands of clones; approximately 91% appear just once. The ten largest clonotypes hold under 2.5% of the sample.

Patients were selected for having adequate residual fresh-frozen tumor tissue and more than two years of available survival data. An isocitrate dehydrogenase mutation was not carried by any of the glioblastoma patients, although molecular status was otherwise variable. PBMC were collected before vaccination, two weeks after the third vaccination, and at tumor progression when it occurred. Genomic DNA was extracted with the Qiagen DNeasy Blood extraction Kit. What the study reported, not specific to this receptor: The cohort was small and heterogeneous, few patients had complete blood and tumor sets, and even fewer had initial-recurrent tumor pairs. Longer time to progression and overall survival after dendritic cell vaccination were predicted by higher estimated pretreatment TIL content. The TCR overlap response model with three groups was called speculative and said to need prospective validation. No direct relationship between TCR clonality and survival was found, suggesting that a diverse polyclonal response may matter.

The source material was blood, sampled before dendritic cell vaccination. This TCR was recovered from a human donor with glioblastoma. The V and J genes are TRBV6-5 and TRBJ1-1; the D gene identity is not certain. The DNA sequence is as follows: TGTGCCAGCAGATGGAGGCTCGTGAACACTGAAGCTTTCTTT. The translation is CASRWRLVNTEAFF.